The clone carrying this TCR beta chain was observed a few times. Clones were sequenced by immunoSEQ multiplex PCR, and TCRdb holds only the in-frame ones, with some missing. The sample contains 65,000 to 85,000 clones, approximately 85% of which appear only once. The V gene's germline CDR1 is MNHNY and CDR2 SVGAGI (reference sequence). The CDR3 covers 12 residues. V lost 2 bases and J 8 bases, leaving 4 bases between the germline ends. The data stem from a study of OX40 agonist ivuxolimab in advanced cancers. This receptor was obtained from an adult with an advanced solid tumor such as melanoma, head and neck, liver or kidney cancer. The rearrangement joins TRBV6-6 to TRBJ1-6, with D unclear. Sequenced here: CD4+ or CD8+ T cells sorted from blood, sampled in a trial of the OX40 agonist ivuxolimab. The CDR3 DNA is TGTGCCAGCAGTTACGAGGATTCACCCCTCCACTTT. This translates into CASSYEDSPLHF.